This TCR beta chain derives from a study of T cell repertoires in cytomegalovirus infection. Looking at the study overall: Epitope selection comprised recently identified HLA-C-restricted CMV epitopes and well-studied HLA-B-restricted CMV epitopes. Shared public TCR beta signatures pointed to both CMV infection and a matching HLA type. General study results and limits: There were HLA-C-restricted CMV-specific TCR beta clonotypes dominating the ex vivo response. Adding up the frequency of public TCR beta families identified people who carried CMV plus the relevant HLA.

TCRdb used MiXCR to reprocess the reads, holding one entry per CDR3 protein. This table holds hundreds of thousands of distinct CDR3 sequences, 30% to 40% found once. Germline CDR1 is SGHTA and CDR2 is FQGNSA. The CDR3 runs to 16 residues. The V gene lost 5 bases and the J gene lost 8 bases, with 21 bases spanning the gap. This clonotype was counted between two and nine times. What it binds is not known. Sequenced material: cultured PBMCs, taken from culture after CMV antigen stimulation. The receptor was isolated from a human donor in good health (CMV status not recorded). Some clones in this sample may be carry-over from other donors' samples. The chain combines TRBV7-2 with TRBJ1-4; D unclear. The DNA for the CDR3 is TGTGCCAGCAGCGAACCCATTTTCTTCGGGCTGGAAAAACTGTTTTTT. Translated: CASSEPIFFGLEKLFF.